Below are 5 T cell receptor beta chains sequenced from a single sample in a study of T cell responses to AZD1222 COVID-19 vaccine. Using immunoSEQ multiplex PCR, the repertoire was profiled, and TCRdb retains in-frame clones only, with some absent. The table has 100,000 to 150,000 clones, approximately 92% seen once. Source: peripheral blood, taken 28 days after the second AZD1222 dose. Receptors originate from an adult who received the AZD1222 COVID-19 vaccine.

The chain joins TRBV25-1 to TRBJ1-6; 9 positions agree with TRBD1. The CDR3 runs to 15 residues. V shed 2 bases, J shed 9 bases, and the junction held 5 bases outside the gene matches. Per germline, CDR1 MGHDK and CDR2 SYGVNS. CDR3: CASSEPGTGFSPLHF. CDR3 DNA: TGTGCCAGCAGTGAACCCGGGACAGGGTTTTCACCCCTCCACTTT.

The chain links TRBV6-2 or TRBV6-3 to TRBJ1-1, with D possibly TRBD1 on 5 matching bases. Trimming left V 2 bases short and J 11 bases short, with 9 bases between. The V gene's germline CDR1 is MNHEY and CDR2 SVGEGT. The CDR3 extends over 11 amino acids. The chain's CDR3 is CASSYTGVAFF. The CDR3 region has the DNA TGTGCCAGCAGTTACACAGGAGTCGCTTTCTTT.

The chain is built from TRBV5-1 and TRBJ1-2, with D tentatively TRBD1 (6 bases). Trimming took 0 bases from V and 8 from J, leaving 11 bases between them. The CDR3 contains 13 residues. Germline values: CDR1 SGHRS, CDR2 YFSETQ. CDR3 sequence: CASSLEWGQGYTF. CDR3 sequence (DNA): TGCGCCAGCAGCTTGGAGTGGGGGCAGGGCTACACCTTC.

This clone has more than one count but fewer than ten. This chain links TRBV18 with TRBJ1-2; 7 positions match TRBD1. CDR3 length: 16 residues. Germline loops: CDR1 KGHSH, CDR2 LQKENI. The trim removed 3 bases at V and 1 base at J, leaving 8 bases unmatched. Here the CDR3 reads CASSPQGDAHNYGYTF. The CDR3 coding sequence is TGTGCCAGCTCACCCCAGGGGGACGCTCATAACTATGGCTACACCTTC.

The rearrangement joins TRBV5-1 to TRBJ2-5; D is perhaps TRBD1 (6 bases). Per germline, CDR1 SGHRS and CDR2 YFSETQ. V lost 1 base to trimming and J lost 5 bases, with 12 bases between them. This CDR3 is built from 14 residues. As DNA, the CDR3 is TGCGCCAGCAGCTTGCTGGGGGCAAAGGAGACCCAGTACTTC. Amino acids: CASSLLGAKETQYF.